The sequence of this TCR beta chain was determined in a study of early T cells in non-severe SARS-CoV-2 infection. The protocol attached unique molecular identifiers to individual cDNA molecules. TCRdb re-called the 5' RACE reads through MiXCR, storing one row per CDR3 protein. The profile shows some 40,000 distinct CDR3 sequences, around 5% of them singletons. Trimming stripped 2 bases from V and 7 bases from J, with 8 bases between. Germline-derived CDR1 and CDR2 are SQVTM and ANQGSEA. This CDR3 spans 11 amino acids. This clonotype appeared many times. What was sequenced was whole blood. V is TRBV29-1 and J is TRBJ1-2, with no clear D. The clonotype comes from an adult who was a healthcare worker with PCR-confirmed SARS-CoV-2 infection or an uninfected control (not recorded which). The CDR3: CSVELMGGYTF. CDR3 in DNA: TGCAGCGTTGAATTGATGGGTGGCTACACCTTC. Filled out from reference TRBV29-1 and TRBJ1-2, the complete variable domain reads SAVISQKPSRDICQRGTSLTIQCQVDSQVTMMFWYRQQPGQSLTLIATANQGSEATYESGFVIDKFPISRPNLTFSTLTVSNMSPEDSSIYLCSVELMGGYTFGSGTRLTVV.